Shown below are 10 T cell receptor beta chains from a single sample sequenced in a study of CD8+ T cells in alopecia areata. RNA was isolated and reverse transcribed to cDNA, the sequencing template. Libraries were prepared by immunoSEQ multiplex PCR; TCRdb keeps only in-frame clonotypes and omits some of them. The data contain 130,000 to 150,000 clones, roughly 50% of them singletons. Input material: CD4+ T cells sorted from blood. The receptor set was obtained from a human donor with alopecia areata.

The chain uses TRBV7-8 and TRBJ1-5; a possible D gene is TRBD1 (5 bases). Germline assignment: CDR1 SGHVS and CDR2 FQNEAQ. V dropped 5 bases and J dropped 7 bases, with 12 bases sitting between them. The CDR3 totals 13 residues. The CDR3 coding sequence is TGTGCCAGCAGCGCGATCAGGGCACAGCCCCAGCATTTT. Amino acid sequence: CASSAIRAQPQHF.

This chain's CDR3 is CASSLVAQATEFF. The CDR3 DNA follows: TGTGCCAGCAGCTTAGTTGCTCAGGCGACGGAGTTCTTC. This chain connects TRBV7-9 to TRBJ2-1, with D hard to call. Trimming left V 1 base short and J 14 bases short, with 15 bases between. Germline V gene sequence: CDR1 SEHNR, CDR2 FQNEAQ (reference sequence). CDR3 length equals 13 residues.

This clone was seen more than once but under ten times. V gene TRBV5-1 combines with J gene TRBJ2-2; TRBD1 might be the D (5 bases). The CDR3 consists of 16 residues. The V end lost 0 bases, the J end lost 0 bases, and 9 bases lay between the germline ends. Germline CDR1 reads SGHRS; CDR2 reads YFSETQ. The CDR3 nucleotides read TGCGCCAGCAGCTTGGGCGGACAACCGAACACCGGGGAGCTGTTTTTT. This translates into CASSLGGQPNTGELFF.

This chain connects TRBV11-3 to TRBJ1-1; a possible D gene is TRBD1 (5 bases). The germline V gene encodes CDR1 SGHNT and CDR2 YENEEA. Trimming removed 2 bases from V and 5 bases from J, with 9 bases in between. The CDR3 has 13 amino acids. CDR3 in amino acids: CASSLSRVTEAFF. In nucleotides, the CDR3 is TGTGCCAGCAGCTTAAGCAGGGTAACTGAAGCTTTCTTT.

The chain uses TRBV6-5 and TRBJ2-7; D unresolved. The CDR3 consists of 13 residues. Trimming removed 6 bases from V and 6 bases from J, with 15 bases in between. Looked up from germline, CDR1 is MNHEY and CDR2 is SVGAGI. The DNA for the CDR3 is TGTGCCAGCAGCAACGGGCTTTGGGCCGAGCAGTACTTC. It translates to CASSNGLWAEQYF.

The J gene is TRBJ2-4, the V gene TRBV28; 9 positions match TRBD1. There are 16 residues in the CDR3. Germline loops: CDR1 MDHEN, CDR2 SYDVKM. J gave up 1 base and V 7 bases, and 8 bases lay outside the gene matches. In DNA, the CDR3 is TGTGCCAGCACCATCGACAGGGGGAAGGCCAAAAACATTCAGTACTTC. Its protein is CASTIDRGKAKNIQYF.

This chain links TRBV30 with TRBJ1-3; unclear D gene. The CDR3 runs to 13 residues. Germline V gene sequence: CDR1 GTSNPN, CDR2 SVGIG (reference sequence). V was shortened by 3 bases and J by 3 bases, with 9 bases between the two germline ends. In DNA form, the CDR3 reads TGTGCCTGGAGCTCAGGAGGTGGAAACACCATATATTTT. Amino acids: CAWSSGGGNTIYF.

This sequence joins TRBV29-1 and TRBJ2-6, with D perhaps matching TRBD1 (5 bases). Between the trimmed V and J ends, which lost 4 bases and 0 bases, there was a span of 13 bases. The CDR3 runs to 16 residues. Germline V gene sequence: CDR1 SQVTM, CDR2 ANQGSEA. CDR3 DNA: TGCAGCGTTGTGGGGCAGTTAAACTCTGGGGCCAACGTCCTGACTTTC. Residues: CSVVGQLNSGANVLTF.

The chain joins TRBV7-9 to TRBJ2-6, with D perhaps TRBD1 (6 bases). Deletions cut 3 bases from V and 0 bases from J, with 12 bases between. Per the germline V gene, CDR1 is SEHNR and CDR2 is FQNEAQ (reference sequence). CDR3 length: 17 residues. CDR3 coding DNA: TGTGCCAGCAGCTTTAGTCAGGGGACCTCTGGGGCCAACGTCCTGACTTTC. Translating it yields CASSFSQGTSGANVLTF.

This clone was seen a handful of times. The chain couples TRBV7-8 to TRBJ1-4; D is ambiguous. Trimming took 1 base from V and 6 from J, leaving 12 bases between them. Germline loops: CDR1 SGHVS, CDR2 FQNEAQ. This CDR3 is 15 amino acids long. CDR3 amino acids: CASSLGQAIDEKLFF. The CDR3, as DNA: TGTGCCAGCAGCTTAGGCCAGGCGATAGATGAAAAACTGTTTTTT.